Each of the 15 T cell receptor beta chains below was sequenced from the same sample in a study of cytotoxic CD8 clonotypes in ibrutinib-treated CLL. Profiling relied on immunoSEQ multiplex PCR, and the TCRdb table lists in-frame clones only, not all of them. Of 130,000 to 150,000 clones in the sample, 79% are singletons; the top ten hold 9.5% to 15%. This material consisted of PBMCs, taken after 12 months of ibrutinib treatment. The receptors originated from a human donor with chronic lymphocytic leukemia.

The genes are TRBV12-5 and TRBJ2-1; unclear D gene. Deletions cut 1 base from V and 3 bases from J, with 16 bases between. This CDR3 has 17 amino acids. The germline V gene has CDR1 LGHNT and CDR2 FRNRAP. CDR3 DNA sequence: TGTGCTAGTGGTTTGGCCCCTCGATACTTGGACTACAATGAGCAGTTCTTC. This translates into CASGLAPRYLDYNEQFF.

Regarding this clone: One junction end disagrees with the germline gene, perhaps due to a read error. CDR3 DNA: TGTGCCAGCTCACCCCAAGTTTTTCTAGCGGGAATCTCCCACGAGCAGTACTTC. This encodes CASSPQVFLAGISHEQYF. V is TRBV18 and J is TRBJ2-7; 9 nucleotides line up with TRBD2. The CDR3 contains 18 residues. Germline values: CDR1 KGHSH, CDR2 LQKENI.

This chain joins TRBV5-4 and TRBJ2-7; 7 nucleotides agree with TRBD1. The germline CDR1 and CDR2 sequences are SGHNT and YYREEE (reference sequence). The CDR3 has 17 amino acids. V was pared by 3 bases and J by 2 bases, with 14 bases of the junction left unmatched. Here the CDR3 reads CASSYLQTGQITYEQYF. The CDR3 coding sequence is TGTGCCAGCAGCTATCTACAAACGGGACAGATAACCTACGAGCAGTACTTC.

The chain is built from TRBV19 and TRBJ1-1; 9 nucleotides match TRBD1. CDR1 and CDR2 (germline): LNHDA, SQIVND (reference sequence). The CDR3 runs to 16 residues. The ends lost 7 bases at V and 4 bases at J; junction bases unmatched: 13. Written as DNA, the CDR3 is TGTGCCAGTATCCCTCGTATGGACAGGGGATTCACTGAAGCTTTCTTT. Its protein is CASIPRMDRGFTEAFF.

The chain has TRBV28 and TRBJ2-3; 8 bases line up with TRBD2. V dropped 7 bases and J dropped 2; count of bases not matched to a gene: 11. This CDR3 has 16 residues. The germline V gene encodes CDR1 MDHEN and CDR2 SYDVKM. CDR3 sequence (DNA): TGTGCCAGCACCCCCATCTGGCGGGAGGTCACAGATACGCAGTATTTT. Translated, it gives CASTPIWREVTDTQYF.

V is TRBV11-3 and J is TRBJ2-1; 7 bases map to TRBD2. V dropped 5 bases and J dropped 5; count of bases not matched to a gene: 6. The CDR3 sequence is 14 residues long. Germline V gene sequence: CDR1 SGHNT, CDR2 YENEEA. As DNA, the CDR3 is TGTGCCAGCAGCCTCGGGGGGTTAAACAATGAGCAGTTCTTC. Translating gives CASSLGGLNNEQFF.

This clone was seen more than once but under ten times. The V gene is TRBV10-3, the J gene TRBJ1-2, with TRBD1 matching over 8 bases. The CDR3 extends over 14 amino acids. The germline V gene has CDR1 ENHRY and CDR2 SYGVKD. Losses at the gene ends were 6 bases for V and 6 bases for J; bases not matched to a gene: 9. In DNA form, the CDR3 reads TGTGCCATCAGCGACCAGAGGACAGGGAATGGCTACACCTTC. This encodes CAISDQRTGNGYTF.

The CDR3 is CASSSITSAGGEQYF. In nucleotides, the CDR3 is TGCGCCAGCAGCTCCATAACTAGTGCCGGTGGGGAGCAGTACTTC. The rearrangement links TRBV5-1 to TRBJ2-7; perhaps TRBD2 as D (5 bases). Germline V lookup: CDR1 SGHRS, CDR2 YFSETQ. Trimming shortened V by 3 bases and J by 7 bases, and 20 bases separated the two germline ends. The CDR3 has 15 residues.

This clone was counted only a few times. This chain uses TRBV28 with TRBJ1-1; D is unclear. Trimming shortened V by 3 bases and J by 11 bases, and 10 bases separated the two germline ends. The length of the CDR3 is 11 residues. The V gene's germline CDR1 is MDHEN and CDR2 SYDVKM. CDR3 protein: CASSFSRAAFF. The CDR3 DNA is TGTGCCAGCAGTTTCTCTAGGGCGGCTTTCTTT.

In DNA form, the CDR3 reads TGTGCCAGCAGTCAGTTTCGGACAGAAAATGAAAAACTGTTTTTT. This sequence encodes CASSQFRTENEKLFF. The V call is TRBV2, the J call TRBJ1-4, with D tentatively TRBD1 (6 bases). Germline V lookup: CDR1 SNHLY, CDR2 FYNNEI. The CDR3 runs 15 residues. V gave up 5 bases and J gave up 5 bases, with 15 bases separating them.

This chain connects TRBV6-5 to TRBJ1-1; tentatively, D is TRBD1 (5 bases). The CDR3 covers 16 residues. V lost 2 bases and J lost 5, with 18 bases in between. Germline V gene data show CDR1 as MNHEY and CDR2 as SVGAGI. Here the CDR3 reads CASSYGLAGRLTEAFF. For the CDR3, the DNA is TGTGCCAGCAGTTACGGTTTGGCAGGGAGGTTAACTGAAGCTTTCTTT.

The J gene is TRBJ2-3, the V gene TRBV9, with D possibly called TRBD1 or TRBD2 (5 bases each). CDR1 is SGDLS and CDR2 is YYNGEE in the germline V gene. Trimming shortened V by 4 bases and J by 5 bases, and 14 bases separated the two germline ends. CDR3 size: 14 residues. CDR3 nucleotide sequence: TGTGCCAGCAGCCCGGGACCTTGGGAAGATACGCAGTATTTT. It codes for CASSPGPWEDTQYF.

The V gene is TRBV10-3, the J gene TRBJ2-6; D not certain. The CDR3 spans 12 residues. Deletions cut 4 bases from V and 4 bases from J, with 2 bases between. Germline CDR1 ENHRY, CDR2 SYGVKD. In DNA form, the CDR3 reads TGTGCCATCAGTGCAGGGGCCAACGTCCTGACTTTC. It yields the protein CAISAGANVLTF.

This clone was detected a few times. The rearrangement joins TRBV4-2 to TRBJ2-3; D may be TRBD2 (6 bases). Trimming left V 0 bases short and J 2 bases short, with 18 bases between. The CDR3 spans 18 residues. From germline, CDR1 is LGHNA and CDR2 YNFKEQ. The CDR3: CASSQDYSGRWATDTQYF. CDR3 coding DNA: TGTGCCAGCAGCCAAGATTACAGCGGGCGATGGGCCACAGATACGCAGTATTTT.

V and J are TRBV6-5 and TRBJ2-1, with D possibly TRBD1 on 6 matching bases. This CDR3 has 15 amino acids. Germline V CDR1 and CDR2: MNHEY, SVGAGI. Trimming took 6 bases from V and 6 from J, leaving 18 bases between them. The CDR3: CASRSQGFYPNEQFF. CDR3 coding DNA: TGTGCCAGCAGGTCACAGGGTTTCTATCCCAATGAGCAGTTCTTC.